This T cell receptor (beta chain) comes out of a study of blood T cell repertoires in COVID-19. The data were produced by immunoSEQ multiplex PCR, yet TCRdb's version contains in-frame clones alone and is incomplete. The sample has 150,000 to 200,000 clones; roughly 80% are singletons. With V trimmed by 4 bases and J by 2 bases, 9 bases remained unmatched. The CDR3 extends over 17 amino acids. Germline V gene data show CDR1 as SGHTS and CDR2 as YDEGEE. This receptor was taken from a woman aged 25-40 years with acute or convalescent COVID-19. The sequencing sample was made of peripheral blood. The V and J genes are TRBV5-8 and TRBJ1-2; 12 positions match TRBD1. The CDR3 region has the DNA TGTGCCAGCAGCCCCGGGACAGGGGGCGAGGCCAACTATGGCTACACCTTC. This codes for CASSPGTGGEANYGYTF.